These 27 T cell receptor beta chains came from one sample sequenced in a study of control samples from healthy donors and cancer patients. The repertoire was sequenced with immunoSEQ multiplex PCR; TCRdb's copy has only in-frame clones and lacks some. Among over 120,000 clones listed, over 90% were seen once. The sample consisted of PBMCs. The source of these receptors is a man aged 60 to 75 with colorectal cancer.

Written as DNA, the CDR3 is TGTGCCAGCAGCGGGGGACAGGACAATGAAAAACTGTTTTTT. Its translation is CASSGGQDNEKLFF. The chain uses TRBV5-6 and TRBJ1-4, with 8 bases identical to TRBD1. The germline CDR1 and CDR2 sequences are SGHDT and YYEEEE. CDR3 length equals 14 residues. The V gene end was trimmed by 4 bases and the J gene end by 5 bases; junction bases not matched to a gene: 4. Supplemented by reference TRBV5-6 and TRBJ1-4, the full variable domain reads DAGVTQSPTHLIKTRGQQVTLRCSPKSGHDTVSWYQQALGQGPQFIFQYYEEEERQRGNFPDRFSGHQFPNYSSELNVNALLLGDSALYLCASSGGQDNEKLFFGSGTQLSVL.

The chain links TRBV4-3 to TRBJ2-1; D gene uncertain. V was cut by 0 bases and J by 0 bases, with 6 bases left in between. The CDR3 extends over 15 amino acids. Germline V gene lookup returns CDR1 LGHNA and CDR2 YSLEER. The CDR3 is CASSQDRSSYNEQFF. CDR3 nucleotide sequence: TGCGCCAGCAGCCAAGATAGAAGCTCCTACAATGAGCAGTTCTTC.

The chain recombines TRBV9 with TRBJ2-7; 9 bases are a match to TRBD1. From germline, CDR1 is SGDLS and CDR2 YYNGEE. The trim removed 0 bases at V and 3 bases at J, leaving 1 base unmatched. This CDR3 has 14 amino acids. CDR3 nucleotide sequence: TGTGCCAGCAGCGTAGCGGGACAGGGCTACGAGCAGTACTTC. Its protein product is CASSVAGQGYEQYF. The full variable domain, its missing parts supplied by reference TRBV9 and TRBJ2-7, is DSGVTQTPKHLITATGQRVTLRCSPRSGDLSVYWYQQSLDQGLQFLIQYYNGEERAKGNILERFSAQQFPDLHSELNLSSLELGDSALYFCASSVAGQGYEQYFGPGTRLTVT.

The chain is built from TRBV29-1 and TRBJ2-3, with D unresolved. This CDR3 spans 15 amino acids. Trimming took 1 base from V and 0 from J, leaving 11 bases between them. Germline V gene data show CDR1 as SQVTM and CDR2 as ANQGSEA. CDR3 sequence: CSVEGLTKSTDTQYF. The CDR3 DNA follows: TGCAGCGTTGAAGGTCTCACTAAAAGCACAGATACGCAGTATTTT.

This rearrangement joins TRBV6-5 to TRBJ1-3; the D gene is possibly TRBD1 (6 bases). Between the trimmed V and J ends, which lost 2 bases and 1 base, there was a span of 12 bases. CDR1 MNHEY and CDR2 SVGAGI come from the germline V gene. This CDR3 is 16 amino acids long. CDR3: CASSYNPGASGNTIYF. In DNA form, the CDR3 reads TGTGCCAGCAGTTACAACCCAGGGGCGTCTGGAAACACCATATATTTT.

The rearrangement links TRBV18 to TRBJ2-6; D tentatively fits TRBD1 or TRBD2 (5 bases each). The V end was cut by 3 bases, the J end by 3 bases, with 12 bases between. This CDR3 contains 16 residues. In germline, CDR1 is KGHSH, CDR2 LQKENI. CDR3 protein: CASSPLLGVGANVLTF. In nucleotides, the CDR3 is TGTGCCAGCTCACCCCTATTGGGGGTTGGGGCCAACGTCCTGACTTTC.

This chain uses TRBV18 with TRBJ2-5, with D perhaps matching TRBD2 (6 bases). The CDR3 runs 15 residues. The V gene lost 5 bases and the J gene lost 1 base, with 14 bases spanning the gap. Germline V lookup: CDR1 KGHSH, CDR2 LQKENI. DNA for the CDR3: TGTGCCAGCTCAATCACCGGGACTCCCCAAGAGACCCAGTACTTC. As protein: CASSITGTPQETQYF.

V is TRBV19 and J is TRBJ1-4, with D tentatively TRBD1 (6 bases). The CDR3 runs to 16 residues. Per the germline V gene, CDR1 is LNHDA and CDR2 is SQIVND (reference sequence). The V end lost 6 bases, the J end lost 0 bases, and 14 bases lay between the germline ends. The CDR3 sequence: CASSPDRQATNEKLFF. As DNA, the CDR3 is TGTGCCAGTAGCCCTGACAGGCAGGCAACTAATGAAAAACTGTTTTTT.

Of note for this clone: The junction departs from the called germline gene at one end, perhaps through a read error. The chain combines TRBV30 with TRBJ2-7; D is uncertain. Germline values: CDR1 GTSNPN, CDR2 SVGIG (reference sequence). The CDR3 has 14 amino acids. The chain's CDR3 is CAWSPRQPKSTGCF. For the CDR3, the DNA is TGTGCCTGGAGTCCCCGGCAGCCCAAGTCTACCGGATGCTTC.

V gene TRBV5-4 combines with J gene TRBJ2-3; 7 bases are shared with TRBD1. Unmatched junction bases numbered 4, after V lost 0 bases and J lost 3 bases. Germline CDR1 is SGHNT and CDR2 is YYREEE (reference sequence). The CDR3 is 15 amino acids. The CDR3 DNA reads TGTGCCAGCAGCTTGGTTCAGGGGGTGACAGATACGCAGTATTTT. Translating it yields CASSLVQGVTDTQYF.

The J gene is TRBJ1-1, the V gene TRBV30, with TRBD1 as a possible D gene (6 bases). The CDR3 has 12 amino acids. Germline CDR1 is GTSNPN and CDR2 is SVGIG (reference sequence). Deletions cut 1 base from V and 5 bases from J, with 8 bases between. The DNA for the CDR3 is TGTGCCTGGAGTGGTACAGGGACTGAAGCTTTCTTT. This encodes CAWSGTGTEAFF.

The chain links TRBV5-5 to TRBJ1-6; D is unresolved. V was pared by 1 base and J by 0 bases, with 8 bases between. Germline CDR1 is SGHKS and CDR2 is YYEKEE (reference sequence). This CDR3 region has 16 residues. CDR3 bases: TGTGCCAGCAGCTTGAAGGTCAGCTCCTATAATTCACCCCTCCACTTT. Its protein product is CASSLKVSSYNSPLHF.

J is TRBJ1-2 and V is TRBV6-2 or TRBV6-3; TRBD1 matches 8 bases. With 2 bases clipped from V and 4 bases from J, the junction kept 3 bases outside the gene matches. The V gene's germline CDR1 is MNHEY and CDR2 SVGEGT. The CDR3 spans 14 residues. The CDR3, as DNA: TGTGCCAGCAGTTACCGACAGGGGCGCTATGGCTACACCTTC. Protein: CASSYRQGRYGYTF.

This chain joins TRBV10-2 and TRBJ2-6; D remains unclear. This CDR3 has 15 amino acids. Germline V gives CDR1 WSHSY, CDR2 SAAADI. The V and J ends lost 10 bases and 2 bases respectively, with 15 bases between them. The CDR3 protein is CATALRRPGANVLTF. The CDR3 DNA is TGCGCCACTGCGTTGAGGCGACCTGGGGCCAACGTCCTGACTTTC.

The CDR3 sequence: CASSLGGERAYEQYF. As DNA, the CDR3 is TGTGCCAGCAGCCTAGGGGGAGAACGGGCCTACGAGCAGTACTTC. The chain uses TRBV4-2 and TRBJ2-7; a possible D gene is TRBD1 (6 bases). This CDR3 has 15 residues. The germline V gene has CDR1 LGHNA and CDR2 YNFKEQ. Trimming left V 4 bases short and J 2 bases short, with 15 bases between.

J is TRBJ1-5 and V is TRBV27; D ambiguous. CDR1 and CDR2 (germline): MNHEY, SMNVEV (reference sequence). The length of the CDR3 is 15 residues. Trimming removed 3 bases from V and 3 bases from J, with 12 bases in between. CDR3 coding DNA: TGTGCCAGCAGTTTTGGTCGTACAGCCAATCAGCCCCAGCATTTT. Amino acid sequence: CASSFGRTANQPQHF.

The chain links TRBV4-1 to TRBJ1-1; TRBD1 matches at 7 bases. Trimming took 0 bases from V and 0 from J; bases not matched to a gene: 7. Per germline, CDR1 MGHRA and CDR2 YSYEKL. The length of the CDR3 is 17 residues. CDR3: CASSQDGAGTVNTEAFF. CDR3 in DNA: TGCGCCAGCAGCCAAGATGGGGCAGGGACAGTGAACACTGAAGCTTTCTTT.

V gene TRBV20-1 combines with J gene TRBJ2-5; D call uncertain. V was trimmed by 3 bases and J by 2 bases, leaving 4 bases between them. This CDR3 is built from 11 residues. The germline V gene encodes CDR1 DFQATT and CDR2 SNEGSKA (reference sequence). Here the CDR3 reads CSASLQETQYF. The CDR3 DNA reads TGCAGTGCTAGCCTGCAAGAGACCCAGTACTTC.

The chain couples TRBV6-2 or TRBV6-3 to TRBJ1-2, with 7 bases fitting TRBD1. The CDR3 has 17 residues. Trimming removed 6 bases from V and 3 bases from J; junction bases left unmatched: 16. Germline V gene sequence: CDR1 MNHEY, CDR2 SVGEGT. CDR3 bases: TGTGCCAGCAGCCCTATTCCGGGACAGAGGGTCGACTATGGCTACACCTTC. It translates to CASSPIPGQRVDYGYTF.

The chain joins TRBV2 to TRBJ1-6; D ambiguous. The CDR3 has 14 residues. In germline, CDR1 is SNHLY, CDR2 FYNNEI. Trimming removed 8 bases at V and 0 bases at J, with 8 bases between. The CDR3 is CASLASSYNSPLHF. The CDR3 nucleotides are TGTGCCAGCCTGGCGAGCTCCTATAATTCACCCCTCCACTTT. The whole variable domain, remainder taken from reference TRBV2 and TRBJ1-6, is EPEVTQTPSHQVTQMGQEVILRCVPISNHLYFYWYRQILGQKVEFLVSFYNNEISEKSEIFDDQFSVERPDGSNFTLKIRSTKLEDSAMYFCASLASSYNSPLHFGNGTRLTVT.

V usage is TRBV27 and J usage is TRBJ1-5; weak D call: TRBD1 (5 bases). Germline V gives CDR1 MNHEY, CDR2 SMNVEV (reference sequence). The CDR3 runs 15 residues. Trimming shortened V by 6 bases and J by 0 bases, and 12 bases separated the two germline ends. CDR3 protein: CASSLQGYSNQPQHF. The CDR3 coding sequence is TGTGCCAGCAGCCTCCAGGGTTATAGCAATCAGCCCCAGCATTTT.

The chain is built from TRBV2 and TRBJ1-1; D is undetermined. Per germline, CDR1 SNHLY and CDR2 FYNNEI. The CDR3 runs to 13 residues. Trimming stripped 11 bases from V and 5 bases from J, with 18 bases between. This CDR3 reads CASQEVGETEAFF. CDR3 nucleotide sequence: TGTGCCTCCCAGGAGGTGGGAGAAACTGAAGCTTTCTTT. Supplemented by reference TRBV2 and TRBJ1-1, the full variable domain reads EPEVTQTPSHQVTQMGQEVILRCVPISNHLYFYWYRQILGQKVEFLVSFYNNEISEKSEIFDDQFSVERPDGSNFTLKIRSTKLEDSAMYFCASQEVGETEAFFGQGTRLTVV.

The chain links TRBV30 to TRBJ2-7; D ambiguous. This CDR3 region has 11 residues. Germline CDR1 GTSNPN, CDR2 SVGIG (reference sequence). Trimming removed 1 base from V and 6 bases from J, with 7 bases in between. In DNA form, the CDR3 reads TGTGCCTGGAGTGCCCGGATCGAGCAGTACTTC. Protein: CAWSARIEQYF.

This chain links TRBV19 with TRBJ1-2; the D gene is possibly TRBD1 (6 bases). The CDR3 length is 12 residues. Trimming left V 4 bases short and J 4 bases short, with 7 bases between. CDR1 is LNHDA and CDR2 is SQIVND in the germline V gene (reference sequence). The DNA for the CDR3 is TGTGCCAGTAGTACGACAGGCTATGGCTACACCTTC. This translates into CASSTTGYGYTF.

V is TRBV6-1 and J is TRBJ2-3, with 11 bases that match TRBD2. Trimming removed 0 bases from V and 0 bases from J; junction bases left unmatched: 8. Germline CDR1 MNHNS, CDR2 SASEGT. The CDR3 sequence is 19 residues long. The CDR3 is CASSEAGLAVPTSTDTQYF. In nucleotides, the CDR3 is TGTGCCAGCAGTGAAGCGGGACTAGCGGTACCCACTAGCACAGATACGCAGTATTTT.

The chain has TRBV19 and TRBJ2-6; no clear D gene. Germline assignment: CDR1 LNHDA and CDR2 SQIVND (reference sequence). V was shortened by 1 base and J by 0 bases, with 4 bases between the two germline ends. The CDR3 contains 15 residues. The CDR3 DNA reads TGTGCCAGTAGTATAGCCCTCTCTGGGGCCAACGTCCTGACTTTC. This codes for CASSIALSGANVLTF.

This rearrangement joins TRBV7-9 to TRBJ1-2; no clear D. Germline V gene sequence: CDR1 SEHNR, CDR2 FQNEAQ (reference sequence). V was cut by 5 bases and J by 1 base, with 14 bases left in between. This CDR3 is 15 amino acids long. The CDR3 DNA reads as TGTGCCAGCAGCCTCTGGACGGATTATAACTATGGCTACACCTTC. Translated: CASSLWTDYNYGYTF.